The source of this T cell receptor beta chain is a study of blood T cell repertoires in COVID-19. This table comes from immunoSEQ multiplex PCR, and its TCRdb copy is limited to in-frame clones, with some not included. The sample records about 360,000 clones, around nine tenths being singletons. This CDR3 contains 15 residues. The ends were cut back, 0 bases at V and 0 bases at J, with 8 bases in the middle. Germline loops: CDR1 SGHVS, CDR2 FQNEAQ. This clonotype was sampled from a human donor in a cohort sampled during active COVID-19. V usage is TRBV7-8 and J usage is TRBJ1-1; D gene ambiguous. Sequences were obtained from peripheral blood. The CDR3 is CASSLAPRVNTEAFF. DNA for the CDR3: TGTGCCAGCAGCTTAGCCCCAAGAGTGAACACTGAAGCTTTCTTT.